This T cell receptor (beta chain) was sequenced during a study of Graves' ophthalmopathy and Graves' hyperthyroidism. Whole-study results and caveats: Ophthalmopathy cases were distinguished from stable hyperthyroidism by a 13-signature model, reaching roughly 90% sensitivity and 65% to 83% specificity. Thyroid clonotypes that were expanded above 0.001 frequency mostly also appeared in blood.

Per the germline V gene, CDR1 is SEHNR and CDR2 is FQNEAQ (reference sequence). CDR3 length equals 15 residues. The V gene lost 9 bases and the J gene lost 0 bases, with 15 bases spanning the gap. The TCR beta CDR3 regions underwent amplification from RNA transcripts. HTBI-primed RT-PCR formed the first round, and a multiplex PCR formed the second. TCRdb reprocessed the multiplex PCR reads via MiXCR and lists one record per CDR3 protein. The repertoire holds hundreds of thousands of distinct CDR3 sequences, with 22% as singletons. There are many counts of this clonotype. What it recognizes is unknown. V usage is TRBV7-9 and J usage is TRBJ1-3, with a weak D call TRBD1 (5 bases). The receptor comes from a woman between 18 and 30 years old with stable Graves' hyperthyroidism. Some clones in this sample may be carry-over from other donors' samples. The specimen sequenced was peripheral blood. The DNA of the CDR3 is TGTGCCAGTAGATCCGGGGGATTCTCTGGAAACACCATATATTTT. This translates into CASRSGGFSGNTIYF.